This T cell receptor beta chain comes out of a study of blood T cell repertoires in COVID-19. TCRdb keeps only in-frame clones here, not all; method: immunoSEQ multiplex PCR. The table has 110,000 or so clones, 75% to 90% seen once. The V gene lost 2 bases and the J gene lost 7 bases, with 9 bases spanning the gap. The CDR3 totals 13 residues. In germline, CDR1 is MNHEY, CDR2 SVGAGI. The sequence came from a man aged 65 to 85 with active or convalescent COVID-19. The chain couples TRBV6-5 to TRBJ1-3; no clear D gene. What was sequenced was peripheral blood. The CDR3 bases are TGTGCCAGCAGTTACAGGGCGGGGAACACCATATATTTT. This translates into CASSYRAGNTIYF.